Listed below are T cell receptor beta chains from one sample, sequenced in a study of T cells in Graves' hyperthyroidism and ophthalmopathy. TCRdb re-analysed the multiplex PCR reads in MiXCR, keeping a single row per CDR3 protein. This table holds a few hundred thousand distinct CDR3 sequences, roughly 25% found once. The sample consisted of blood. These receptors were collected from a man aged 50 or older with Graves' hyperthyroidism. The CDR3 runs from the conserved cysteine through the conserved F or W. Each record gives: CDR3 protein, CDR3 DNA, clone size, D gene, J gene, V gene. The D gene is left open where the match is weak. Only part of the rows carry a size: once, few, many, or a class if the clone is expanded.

CASSSGPNEKLFF	TGTGCCAGCAGCTCTGGCCCCAATGAAAAACTGTTTTTT	few	NA	TRBJ1-4	TRBV11-1
CSAREDDFRQYF	TGCAGTGCTAGAGAGGACGACTTTCGGCAGTACTTC	NA	NA	TRBJ2-7	TRBV20-1
CASSMDRGPGALHF	TGTGCCAGCAGCATGGACAGGGGTCCCGGGGCCCTCCACTTT	once	TRBD1	TRBJ1-6	TRBV7-2
CSAQGQPPVGETQYF	TGCAGTGCTCAAGGACAGCCCCCTGTGGGAGAGACCCAGTACTTC	few	NA	TRBJ2-5	TRBV20-1
CASSLGGRDTGELFF	TGTGCCAGCAGCTTAGGCGGGAGGGACACCGGGGAGCTGTTTTTT	NA	TRBD2	TRBJ2-2	TRBV7-6
CATSRERTGGETQYF	TGTGCCACCAGCAGAGAGCGGACAGGGGGGGAGACCCAGTACTTC	few	TRBD1	TRBJ2-5	TRBV15
CASSPGLSYNEQFF	TGCGCCAGCAGCCCCGGACTCTCCTACAATGAGCAGTTCTTC	once	NA	TRBJ2-1	TRBV5-1
CASSPLQGNYNEQFF	TGTGCCAGCTCACCATTACAGGGTAACTACAATGAGCAGTTCTTC	NA	NA	TRBJ2-1	TRBV18
CASSEGGMNTEAFF	TGCGCCAGCAGTGAAGGAGGGATGAACACTGAAGCTTTCTTT	many	NA	TRBJ1-1	TRBV10-1
CASSPRLASAYEQYF	TGTGCCAGCAGTCCACGACTAGCTTCGGCCTACGAGCAGTACTTC	NA	TRBD2	TRBJ2-7	TRBV28
CASSKSYWASGTDTQYF	TGTGCCAGCAGCAAATCATACTGGGCCTCGGGCACAGATACGCAGTATTTT	many	NA	TRBJ2-3	TRBV11-2
CASSHFLTETQYF	TGTGCCAGCAGCCATTTTTTAACAGAGACCCAGTACTTC	NA	NA	TRBJ2-5	TRBV11-2
CASSPTIYEQFF	TGTGCCAGCAGTCCGACTATCTATGAGCAGTTCTTC	few	NA	TRBJ2-1	TRBV12-3/TRBV12-4
CSVELPPPTSGNYEQYF	TGCAGCGTTGAGCTCCCTCCCCCGACTAGCGGGAACTACGAGCAGTACTTC	NA	TRBD2	TRBJ2-7	TRBV29-1
CASSPQRHTIYF	TGTGCCAGCAGCCCACAGCGTCACACCATATATTTT	NA	NA	TRBJ1-3	TRBV3-1
CASSPEVGVDTQYF	TGTGCCAGCAGCCCCGAGGTCGGGGTGGATACGCAGTATTTT	NA	NA	TRBJ2-3	TRBV7-2
CASSLGGARNIQYF	TGTGCCAGCAGTTTAGGGGGGGCGAGAAACATTCAGTACTTC	few	NA	TRBJ2-4	TRBV27
CASSSLSGRADEQYF	TGTGCCAGCAGCTCCCTTAGCGGGAGGGCCGACGAGCAGTACTTC	few	TRBD2	TRBJ2-7	TRBV5-5
CASSVDRGLYGYTF	TGTGCCAGTAGTGTCGACAGGGGATTATATGGCTACACCTTC	NA	TRBD1	TRBJ1-2	TRBV19
CASSQDRYRSNEKLFF	TGCGCCAGCAGCCAAGATCGGTACAGGAGCAACGAAAAACTGTTTTTT	many	NA	TRBJ1-4	TRBV4-1
CSGRDKKETQYF	TGCAGTGGCCGGGACAAAAAAGAGACCCAGTACTTC	few	NA	TRBJ2-5	TRBV20-1
CAWSGSGRTSGIEQYF	TGTGCCTGGAGTGGATCAGGGAGGACTAGCGGGATCGAGCAGTACTTC	few	TRBD2	TRBJ2-7	TRBV30
CATSDPGVAGELFF	TGTGCCACCAGTGACCCCGGCGTTGCCGGGGAGCTGTTTTTT	few	NA	TRBJ2-2	TRBV24-1
CASSFSREKYEQYF	TGTGCCAGCAGTTTCAGTCGGGAGAAGTACGAGCAGTACTTC	many	NA	TRBJ2-7	TRBV3-1
CATSDRLAGGIEQFF	TGTGCCACCAGTGATCGACTAGCGGGAGGTATTGAGCAGTTCTTC	few	TRBD2	TRBJ2-1	TRBV24-1
CASSEGTGALYEQYF	TGTGCCAGCAGCGAGGGGACAGGGGCGCTATACGAGCAGTACTTC	many	TRBD1	TRBJ2-7	TRBV7-6
CASSPIQGAGGANVLTF	TGTGCCAGCAGCCCTATACAGGGGGCGGGAGGGGCCAACGTCCTGACTTTC	NA	TRBD1	TRBJ2-6	TRBV9
CASSVAPGAAEQYF	TGTGCCAGCAGTGTTGCTCCGGGAGCGGCCGAGCAGTACTTC	NA	NA	TRBJ2-7	TRBV6-4
CASSTGGGVYNEQFF	TGTGCCAGCAGCACGGGCGGAGGGGTCTACAATGAGCAGTTCTTC	few	NA	TRBJ2-1	TRBV9
CASSRRGDTGELFF	TGTGCCAGCTCACGCAGGGGAGACACCGGGGAGCTGTTTTTT	NA	NA	TRBJ2-2	TRBV18
CASSLARGRNSPLHF	TGTGCCAGCAGTTTAGCGAGGGGGAGAAATTCACCCCTCCACTTT	few	NA	TRBJ1-6	TRBV12-3/TRBV12-4
CAISERQGDYNEQFF	TGTGCCATCAGCGAGAGGCAGGGAGACTACAATGAGCAGTTCTTC	NA	NA	TRBJ2-1	TRBV10-3
CASTKGAPVQFF	TGTGCCAGCACGAAGGGGGCCCCAGTGCAGTTCTTC	few	TRBD1	TRBJ2-1	TRBV2
CSVGHRLQETQYF	TGCAGCGTTGGACACAGACTCCAAGAGACCCAGTACTTC	NA	NA	TRBJ2-5	TRBV29-1
CASSPLAWDPVQTQYF	TGTGCCAGCAGTCCCCTAGCTTGGGACCCTGTCCAGACCCAGTACTTC	NA	NA	TRBJ2-5	TRBV6-1
CASSAGEKLFF	TGTGCCAGCAGCGCGGGTGAAAAACTGTTTTTT	NA	NA	TRBJ1-4	TRBV7-8
CASSFPTGEETQYF	TGTGCCAGCAGTTTCCCAACAGGGGAAGAGACCCAGTACTTC	many	TRBD1	TRBJ2-5	TRBV28
CASSHWEKETQYF	TGTGCCAGCAGCCACTGGGAGAAAGAGACCCAGTACTTC	NA	NA	TRBJ2-5	TRBV14